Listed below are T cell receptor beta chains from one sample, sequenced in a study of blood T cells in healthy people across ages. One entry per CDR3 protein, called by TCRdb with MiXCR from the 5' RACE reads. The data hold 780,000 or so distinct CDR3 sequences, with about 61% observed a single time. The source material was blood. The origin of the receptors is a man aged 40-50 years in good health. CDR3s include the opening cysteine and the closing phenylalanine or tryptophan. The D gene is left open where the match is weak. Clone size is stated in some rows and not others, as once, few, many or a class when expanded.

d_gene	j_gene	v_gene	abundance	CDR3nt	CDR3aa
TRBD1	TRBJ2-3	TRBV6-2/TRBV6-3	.	TGTGCCAGCAACCAGTGGACAGGGGATGGGGATACGCAGTATTTT	CASNQWTGDGDTQYF
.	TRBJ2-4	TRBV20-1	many	TGCAGTGCTAGTCCTGGAAATGCCAAAAACATTCAGTACTTC	CSASPGNAKNIQYF
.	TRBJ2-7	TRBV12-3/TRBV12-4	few	TGTGCCAGCAGGGATCAGCGGATCGCCTACAATGAGCAGTACTTC	CASRDQRIAYNEQYF
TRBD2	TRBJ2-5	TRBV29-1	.	TGCAGCGTTGAGCCCGGGACTAGCGTCAATGAGCAGTACTTC	CSVEPGTSVNEQYF
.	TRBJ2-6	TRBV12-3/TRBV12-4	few	TGTGCCAGCAGTTTTCGAGGGGCCAACGTCCTGACTTTC	CASSFRGANVLTF
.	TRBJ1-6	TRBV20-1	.	TGCAGTGCTAGGTCAACGCAACTCTATAATTCACCCCTCCACTTT	CSARSTQLYNSPLHF
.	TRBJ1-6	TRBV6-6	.	TGTGCCTGCAACCGGTCCCCGGGGAGCTCCTATAATTCACCCCTCCACTTT	CACNRSPGSSYNSPLHF
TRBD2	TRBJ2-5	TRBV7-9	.	TGTGCCAGCAGCCTCGGGACTAGCGGGGGGGCCAGATCGTTGGAGACCCAGTACTTC	CASSLGTSGGARSLETQYF
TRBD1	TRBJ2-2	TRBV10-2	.	TGCGCCAGTTCCGGGACAGGGAGCAAGAACAGGGGCACCGGGGAGCTGTTTTTT	CASSGTGSKNRGTGELFF
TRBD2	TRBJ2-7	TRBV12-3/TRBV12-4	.	TGTGCCAGCAGTTTAGACCTAGCGGGAGGTAGCCATGAGCAGTACTTC	CASSLDLAGGSHEQYF
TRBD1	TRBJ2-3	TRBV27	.	TGTGCCAGCAGTTTATCGCCAGGGGGCTTGGATACGCAGTATTTT	CASSLSPGGLDTQYF
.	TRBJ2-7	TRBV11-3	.	TGTGCCAGCAGCTTTGGGTTCTCGGCCTACGAGCAGTACTTC	CASSFGFSAYEQYF
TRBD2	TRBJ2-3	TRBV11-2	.	TGTGCCAGCAGCCCGAGCCATCTAGCGGGAGACTCAGATACGCAGTATTTT	CASSPSHLAGDSDTQYF
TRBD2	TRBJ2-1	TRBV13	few	TGTGCCAGCAGCTCACTGCTGACTAGCGGGAGTATCTATGAGCAGTTCTTC	CASSSLLTSGSIYEQFF
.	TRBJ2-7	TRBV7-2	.	TGTGCCAGCAGCTTAGCCGCCAGGGGCGGCTACGAGCAGTACTTC	CASSLAARGGYEQYF
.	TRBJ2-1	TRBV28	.	TGTGCCAGCAGTTCGAGGCCTTCTCGGCCGTTCTTC	CASSSRPSRPFF
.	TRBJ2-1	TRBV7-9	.	TGTGCCAGCGGGGCCAAGTACAATGAGCAGTTCTTC	CASGAKYNEQFF
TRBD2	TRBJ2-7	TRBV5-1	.	TGCGCCAGCAGCTTACCGGGACTAGCGGGAACCGGGGGCTCCTACGAGCAGTACTTC	CASSLPGLAGTGGSYEQYF
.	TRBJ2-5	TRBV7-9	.	TGTGCCAGCAGCTCCCTGGGGAGGACCTCCGGGGAGACCCAGTACTTC	CASSSLGRTSGETQYF
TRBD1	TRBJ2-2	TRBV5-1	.	TGCGCCAGCAGCTTCGGGACAGGGGCCGGGGAGCTGTTTTTT	CASSFGTGAGELFF
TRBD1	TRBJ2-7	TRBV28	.	TGTGCCAGCAGACAACCGGGACAGTACGAGCAGTACTTC	CASRQPGQYEQYF
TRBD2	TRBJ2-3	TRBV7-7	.	TGTGCCAGCAGCCGGGCGGGGGGAGAGGCAGATACGCAGTATTTT	CASSRAGGEADTQYF
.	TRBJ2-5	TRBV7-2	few	TGTGCCAGCAGCTTAGAGGCGGGGGAGACCCAGTACTTC	CASSLEAGETQYF
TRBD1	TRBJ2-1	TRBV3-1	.	TGTGCCAGCAGCCGGGGACAGGGAAGATACAATGAGCAGTTCTTC	CASSRGQGRYNEQFF
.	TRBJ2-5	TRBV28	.	TGTGCCAACAGTTTGACGGAGACCCAGTACTTC	CANSLTETQYF
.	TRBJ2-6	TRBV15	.	TGTGCCACCAGCAGACCCACAGGAGTCTCTGGGGCCAACGTCCTGACTTTC	CATSRPTGVSGANVLTF
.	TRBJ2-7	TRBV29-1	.	TGCAGCGTTGGGGGGGTGCAGTACGCCTACGAGCAGTACTTC	CSVGGVQYAYEQYF
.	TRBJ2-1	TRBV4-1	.	TGCGCCAGCAGCCTTCTAGGTTCGGTGCTTTCGTGGGGCAATGAGCAGTTCTTC	CASSLLGSVLSWGNEQFF
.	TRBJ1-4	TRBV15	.	TGTGCCACCAGTCAGGACGTTTCAAATGAAAAACTGTTTTTT	CATSQDVSNEKLFF